Below, 2 T cell receptor beta chains from the same sample are listed, as sequenced in a study of regulatory T cells in long-lasting Graves disease. The sample's time point: newly diagnosed GD, antithyroid drugs for less than 3 months. RNA from PBMCs was the source of the TCR library. HTBI primers from iRepertoire and Arm-PCR of CDR3 regions yielded the TCR beta libraries. One entry per CDR3 protein, called by TCRdb with MiXCR from the multiplex PCR reads. In the table there are fewer than 350,000 distinct CDR3 sequences, 15% to 20% of which are singletons. This sample comprised peripheral blood mononuclear cells (PBMCs), obtained at new diagnosis, from a patient treated with antithyroid drugs. These receptors all come from a female donor with Graves disease.

This clonotype was counted at least ten times. The chain has TRBV6-9 and TRBJ2-2; 8 positions match TRBD2. The CDR3 loop spans 16 amino acids. CDR1 and CDR2 from the germline V gene are MNHGY and SVAAGI. Trimming removed 3 bases from V and 4 bases from J; junction bases left unmatched: 7. The CDR3 spells CASSYGGGASTGELFF. The CDR3 bases are TGTGCCAGCAGTTACGGGGGGGGAGCCAGCACCGGGGAGCTGTTTTTT.

The rearrangement joins TRBV19 to TRBJ2-7; maybe TRBD1 (6 bases). Trimming took off 6 bases at V and 3 bases at J, with 12 bases between the two ends. Germline-derived CDR1 and CDR2 are LNHDA and SQIVND (reference sequence). The CDR3 runs 13 residues. The CDR3 region is CASRDKGGYEQYF. The CDR3 coding sequence is TGTGCCAGTAGAGACAAAGGGGGCTACGAGCAGTACTTC. The whole variable domain, remainder taken from reference TRBV19 and TRBJ2-7, is DGGITQSPKYLFRKEGQNVTLSCEQNLNHDAMYWYRQDPGQGLRLIYYSQIVNDFQKGDIAEGYSVSREKKESFPLTVTSAQKNPTAFYLCASRDKGGYEQYFGPGTRLTVT.